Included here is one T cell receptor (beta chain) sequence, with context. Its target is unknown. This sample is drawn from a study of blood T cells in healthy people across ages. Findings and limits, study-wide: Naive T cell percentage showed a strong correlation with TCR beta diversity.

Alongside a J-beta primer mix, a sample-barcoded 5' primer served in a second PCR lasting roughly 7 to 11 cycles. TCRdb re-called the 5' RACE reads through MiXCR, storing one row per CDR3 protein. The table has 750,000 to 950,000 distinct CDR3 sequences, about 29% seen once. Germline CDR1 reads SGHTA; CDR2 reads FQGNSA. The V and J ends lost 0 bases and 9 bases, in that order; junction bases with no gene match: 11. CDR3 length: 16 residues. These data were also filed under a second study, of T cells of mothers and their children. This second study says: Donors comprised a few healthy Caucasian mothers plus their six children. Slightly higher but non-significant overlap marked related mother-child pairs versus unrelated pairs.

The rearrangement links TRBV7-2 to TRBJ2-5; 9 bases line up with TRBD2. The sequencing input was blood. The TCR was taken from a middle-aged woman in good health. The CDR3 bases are TGTGCCAGCAGCTTAGCATGGCGGGGGGGCCGATCGTCCCAGTACTTC. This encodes CASSLAWRGGRSSQYF.